This T cell receptor (beta chain) was sequenced for a study of blood T cells in healthy people across ages. Study findings and constraints: The authors considered diversity estimates from one million T cells to be underestimates. The long-lived group displayed more naive CD4+ cells, plus higher diversity, than the aged donors did.

The CDR3 is 14 amino acids. The germline CDR1 and CDR2 sequences are SEHNR and FQNEAQ (reference sequence). The V end was cut by 5 bases, the J end by 3 bases, with 11 bases between. Worth noting for this clonotype: Its matching antigen is unknown.

A second PCR of 7 to 11 cycles used a sample-barcoded 5' primer and a J-beta primer mix. The authors tagged each cDNA molecule using a template-switch adaptor with 12 random nucleotides. TCRdb analysed the 5' RACE reads with MiXCR anew, one entry per CDR3 protein. Of some 1.4 million distinct CDR3 sequences listed, around 42% are singletons. J is TRBJ1-5 and V is TRBV7-9; the D gene is possibly TRBD1 (5 bases). The TCR sequence derives from a woman aged 18-35 years in good health. The sample taken for sequencing was blood. The CDR3: CASSAQGPNQPQHF. DNA of the CDR3: TGTGCCAGCAGCGCCCAGGGACCCAATCAGCCCCAGCATTTT.